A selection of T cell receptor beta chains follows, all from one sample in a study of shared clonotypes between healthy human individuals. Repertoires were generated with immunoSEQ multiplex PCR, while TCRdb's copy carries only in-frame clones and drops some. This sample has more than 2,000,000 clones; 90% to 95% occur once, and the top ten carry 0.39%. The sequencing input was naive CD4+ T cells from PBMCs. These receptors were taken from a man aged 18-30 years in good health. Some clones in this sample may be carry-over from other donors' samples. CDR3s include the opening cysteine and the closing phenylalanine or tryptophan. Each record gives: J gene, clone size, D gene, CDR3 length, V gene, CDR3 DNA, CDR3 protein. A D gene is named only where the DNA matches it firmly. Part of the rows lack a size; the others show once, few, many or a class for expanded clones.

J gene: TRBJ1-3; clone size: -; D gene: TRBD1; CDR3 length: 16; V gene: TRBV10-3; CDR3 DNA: TGTGCCATCAGCCCCGATGACAGGGGTTTTGGAAACACCATATATTTT; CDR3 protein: CAISPDDRGFGNTIYF
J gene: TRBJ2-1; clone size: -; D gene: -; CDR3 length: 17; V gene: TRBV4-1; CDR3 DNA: TGCGCCAGCAGCCAACGCACGCAGAGCGGCTACTACAATGAGCAGTTCTTC; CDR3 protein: CASSQRTQSGYYNEQFF
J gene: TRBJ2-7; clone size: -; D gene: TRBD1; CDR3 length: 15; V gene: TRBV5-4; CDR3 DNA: TGTGCCAGCAGCCGGACTGACAGGGGGCGATACGAGCAGTACTTC; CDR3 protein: CASSRTDRGRYEQYF
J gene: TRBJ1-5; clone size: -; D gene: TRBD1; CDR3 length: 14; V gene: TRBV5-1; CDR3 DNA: TGCGCCAGCAGCTCGGGGCAGGGGGGTCAGCCCCAGCATTTT; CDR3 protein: CASSSGQGGQPQHF
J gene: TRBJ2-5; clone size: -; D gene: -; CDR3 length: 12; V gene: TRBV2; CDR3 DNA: TGTGCCAGCAACGACAGAGTGGAGACCCAGTACTTC; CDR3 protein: CASNDRVETQYF
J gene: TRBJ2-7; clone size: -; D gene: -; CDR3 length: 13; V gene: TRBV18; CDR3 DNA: TGTGCCAGCTCACCGGGTCCCGGGCCCGAGCAGTACTTC; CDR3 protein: CASSPGPGPEQYF
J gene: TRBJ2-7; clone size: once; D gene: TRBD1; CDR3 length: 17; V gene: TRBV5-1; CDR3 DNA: TGCGCCAGCAGCGCCCCAGGGCCCGGGACAGTAGTCTACGAGCAGTACTTC; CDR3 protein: CASSAPGPGTVVYEQYF
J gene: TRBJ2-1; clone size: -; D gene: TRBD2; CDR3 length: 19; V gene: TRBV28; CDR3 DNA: TGTGCCAGCAGTTTTACTCCCTCCTGGCGGGAGGACGTCTACAATGAGCAGTTCTTC; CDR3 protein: CASSFTPSWREDVYNEQFF
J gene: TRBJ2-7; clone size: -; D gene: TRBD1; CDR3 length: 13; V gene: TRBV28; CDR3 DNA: TGTGCCAGCAGCAGGACAGGGGGCTACGAGCAGTACTTC; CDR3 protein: CASSRTGGYEQYF
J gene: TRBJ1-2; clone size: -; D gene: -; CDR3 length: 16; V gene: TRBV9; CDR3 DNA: TGTGCCAGCAGCGTAGTGGGGACATTTAATCCGTATGGCTACACCTTC; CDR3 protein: CASSVVGTFNPYGYTF
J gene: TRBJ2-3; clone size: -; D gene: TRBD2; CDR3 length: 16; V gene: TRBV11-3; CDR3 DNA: TGTGCCAGCAGCTTAGGCCTAGCGGGTAGCACAGATACGCAGTATTTT; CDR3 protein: CASSLGLAGSTDTQYF
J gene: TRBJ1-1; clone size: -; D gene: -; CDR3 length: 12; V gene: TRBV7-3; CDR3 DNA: TGTGCCAGCAGCTTAGACGACACTGAAGCTTTCTTT; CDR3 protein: CASSLDDTEAFF
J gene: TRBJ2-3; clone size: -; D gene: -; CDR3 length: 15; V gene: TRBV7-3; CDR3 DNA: TGTGCCAGCAGCCCAAAGTCGGGGACCACAGATACGCAGTATTTT; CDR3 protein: CASSPKSGTTDTQYF
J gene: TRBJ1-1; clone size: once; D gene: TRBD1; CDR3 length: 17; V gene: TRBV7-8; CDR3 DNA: TGTGCCAGCAGGACGGACAGGGGGCGCCCGGGCGGCACTGAAGCTTTCTTT; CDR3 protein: CASRTDRGRPGGTEAFF
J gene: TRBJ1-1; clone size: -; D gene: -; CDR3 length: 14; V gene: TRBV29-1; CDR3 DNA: TGCAGCGTTCCCCTTAAAACGGGGAACACTGAAGCTTTCTTT; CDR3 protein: CSVPLKTGNTEAFF
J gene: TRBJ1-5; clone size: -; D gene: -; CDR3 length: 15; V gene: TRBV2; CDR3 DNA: TGTGCCAGCAGTGAGTTGGGTTTTGACAATCAGCCCCAGCATTTT; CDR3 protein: CASSELGFDNQPQHF
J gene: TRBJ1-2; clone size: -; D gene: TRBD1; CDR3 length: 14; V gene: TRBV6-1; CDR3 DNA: TGTGCCAGCAGTGAACCGGGACAGAACTATGGCTACACCTTC; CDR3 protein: CASSEPGQNYGYTF
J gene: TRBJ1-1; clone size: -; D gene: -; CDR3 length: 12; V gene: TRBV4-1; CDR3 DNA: TGCGCCAGCAGCTTACAGGTCCCTGAAGCTTTCTTT; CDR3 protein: CASSLQVPEAFF
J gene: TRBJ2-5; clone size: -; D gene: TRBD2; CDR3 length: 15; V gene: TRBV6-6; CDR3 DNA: TGTGCCAGCAGTGCGGGACTAGCGGGAAGAGAGACCCAGTACTTC; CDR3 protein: CASSAGLAGRETQYF
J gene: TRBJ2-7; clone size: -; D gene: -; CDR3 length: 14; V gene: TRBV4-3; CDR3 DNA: TGCGCCAGCAGCCACTCGACAGGCTCCTACGAGCAGTACTTC; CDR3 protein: CASSHSTGSYEQYF
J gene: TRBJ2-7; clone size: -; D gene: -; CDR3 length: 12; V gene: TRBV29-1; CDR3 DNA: TGCAGCGTTGATCGGGGGTTCGGCGAGCAGTACTTC; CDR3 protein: CSVDRGFGEQYF
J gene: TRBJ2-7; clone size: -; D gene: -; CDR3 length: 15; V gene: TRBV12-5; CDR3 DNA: TGTGCTAGTGGCCTACGCGGGTCAGGGGACCACGAGCAGTACTTC; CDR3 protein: CASGLRGSGDHEQYF
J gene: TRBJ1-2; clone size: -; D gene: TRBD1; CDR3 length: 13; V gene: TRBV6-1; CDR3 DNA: TGTGCCAGCAGTGAGAAGGGGGCGAGGGGCTACACCTTC; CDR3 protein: CASSEKGARGYTF
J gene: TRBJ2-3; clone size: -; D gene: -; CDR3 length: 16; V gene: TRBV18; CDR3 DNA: TGTGCCAGCTCACGGGAGACAGAGGCTAGCACAGATACGCAGTATTTT; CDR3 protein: CASSRETEASTDTQYF
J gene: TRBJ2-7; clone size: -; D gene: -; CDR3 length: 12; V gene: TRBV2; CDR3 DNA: TGTGCCGGGGGGCGACTCTCCTACGAGCAGTACTTC; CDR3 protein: CAGGRLSYEQYF
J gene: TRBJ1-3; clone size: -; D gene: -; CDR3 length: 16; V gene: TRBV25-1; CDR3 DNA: TGTGCCAGCAGTGATTCTACAGCGCTCTCTGGAAACACCATATATTTT; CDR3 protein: CASSDSTALSGNTIYF
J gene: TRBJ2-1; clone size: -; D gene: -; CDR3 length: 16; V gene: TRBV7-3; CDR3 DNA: TGTGCCAGCAGCTTAACAGACCATCGCCAATACAATGAGCAGTTCTTC; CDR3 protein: CASSLTDHRQYNEQFF
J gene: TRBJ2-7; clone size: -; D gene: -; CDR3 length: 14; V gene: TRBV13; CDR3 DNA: TGTGCCAGCAGCTTCCTATCGGGGACGAACGAGCAGTACTTC; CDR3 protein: CASSFLSGTNEQYF
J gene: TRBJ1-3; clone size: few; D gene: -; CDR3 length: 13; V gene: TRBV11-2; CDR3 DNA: TGTGCCAGCAGCCTGGGCCTCGGAAACACCATATATTTT; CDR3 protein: CASSLGLGNTIYF
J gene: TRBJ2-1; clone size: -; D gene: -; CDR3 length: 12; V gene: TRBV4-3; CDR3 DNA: TGCGCCAGCAGCCAAGGTAGTTGGGAGCAGTTCTTC; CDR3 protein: CASSQGSWEQFF
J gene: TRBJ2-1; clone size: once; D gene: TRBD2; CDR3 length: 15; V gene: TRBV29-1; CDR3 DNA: TGCAGCTCCTCAAGGTTAGCGGGAGGTTACAATGAGCAGTTCTTC; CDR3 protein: CSSSRLAGGYNEQFF
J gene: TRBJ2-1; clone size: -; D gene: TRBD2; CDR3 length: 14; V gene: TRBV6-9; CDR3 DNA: TGTGCCAGCATAAGACTAGCTTTCGGCAATGAGCAGTTCTTC; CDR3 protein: CASIRLAFGNEQFF
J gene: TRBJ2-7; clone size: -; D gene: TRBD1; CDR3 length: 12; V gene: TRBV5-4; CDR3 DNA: TGTGCCAGCAGCTCGGACAGGGGCCAGCAGTACTTC; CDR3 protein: CASSSDRGQQYF
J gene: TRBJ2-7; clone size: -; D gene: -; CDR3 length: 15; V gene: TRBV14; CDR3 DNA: TGTGCCAGCAGCCAAGTTTCGGCAGGGCATTACGAGCAGTACTTC; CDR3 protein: CASSQVSAGHYEQYF
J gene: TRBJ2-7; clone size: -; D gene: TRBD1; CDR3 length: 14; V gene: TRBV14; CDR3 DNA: TGTGCCAGCAGCCCTGGGACAGGTACCTACGAGCAGTACTTC; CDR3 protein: CASSPGTGTYEQYF
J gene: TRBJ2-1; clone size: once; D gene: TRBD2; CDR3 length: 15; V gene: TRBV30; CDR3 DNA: TGTGCCTGGAGTAAGCCGGGACTAGCTGGCAATGAGCAGTTCTTC; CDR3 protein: CAWSKPGLAGNEQFF
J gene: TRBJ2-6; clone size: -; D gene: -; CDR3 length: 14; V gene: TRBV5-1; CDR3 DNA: TGCGCCAGCAGCTCAGGGCCTGGGGCCAACGTCCTGACTTTC; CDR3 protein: CASSSGPGANVLTF
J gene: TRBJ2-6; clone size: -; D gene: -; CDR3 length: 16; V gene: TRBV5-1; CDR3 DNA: TGCGCCAGCAGCTTGGTCGTAGTCTCTGGGGCCAACGTCCTGACTTTC; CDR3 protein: CASSLVVVSGANVLTF
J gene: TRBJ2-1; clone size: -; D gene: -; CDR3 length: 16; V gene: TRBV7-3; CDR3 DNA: TGTGCCAGCAGCTTAACGCCAGCGGTATCCTACAATGAGCAGTTCTTC; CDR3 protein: CASSLTPAVSYNEQFF
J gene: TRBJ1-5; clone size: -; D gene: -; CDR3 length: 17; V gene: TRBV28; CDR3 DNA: TGTGCCAGCAGTCGTATTGGGACACCGGGGAGCAATCAGCCCCAGCATTTT; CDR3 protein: CASSRIGTPGSNQPQHF
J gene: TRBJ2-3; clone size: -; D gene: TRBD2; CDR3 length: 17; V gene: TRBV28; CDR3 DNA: TGTGCCAGCAGTCCGCTAGGACTAGCGGGGATCACAGATACGCAGTATTTT; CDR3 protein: CASSPLGLAGITDTQYF
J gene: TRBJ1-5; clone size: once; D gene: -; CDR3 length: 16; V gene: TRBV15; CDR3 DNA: TGTGCCACCAGCACGAGCGAGGGGTATAGCAATCAGCCCCAGCATTTT; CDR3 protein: CATSTSEGYSNQPQHF
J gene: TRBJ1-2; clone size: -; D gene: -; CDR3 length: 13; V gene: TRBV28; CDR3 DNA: TGTGCCAGCAGTTTCTGGCAGGGCGGCGGCTACACCTTC; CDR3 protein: CASSFWQGGGYTF
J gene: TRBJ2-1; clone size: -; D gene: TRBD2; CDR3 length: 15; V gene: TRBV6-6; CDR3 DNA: TGTGCCAGCAAGGCGGGCGGGAGCTCCTACAATGAGCAGTTCTTC; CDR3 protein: CASKAGGSSYNEQFF